Sequencing of this T cell receptor (beta chain) was carried out in a study of blood T cell repertoires in COVID-19. Study-wide context: Sources were T cells, B-cell-depleted T cells, or PBMCs; the material itself was cDNA or gDNA.

Under the authors' procedure: Amplifying reference gene primers gave estimates of nucleated cell counts. The protocol was immunoSEQ multiplex PCR, while the TCRdb copy is restricted to in-frame clones and leaves out a portion. V and J calls and clone size are given by that table; D and trimming were obtained from the DNA. The sample has hundreds of thousands of clones; more than 70% are singletons. One Seattle source followed patients from active infection through their disease course. The germline CDR1 and CDR2 sequences are MNHEY and SVGEGT. The CDR3 is made up of 14 amino acids. The V gene lost 2 bases and the J gene lost 5 bases, with 10 bases spanning the gap.

The genes are TRBV6-2 or TRBV6-3 and TRBJ1-5; a possible D gene is TRBD1 (5 bases). Material for sequencing was peripheral blood. The source is a young woman with COVID-19, enrolled during active disease. DNA for the CDR3: TGTGCCAGCAGTTACGCTCGGGGGTATCAGCCCCAGCATTTT. Its protein product is CASSYARGYQPQHF.